This T cell receptor beta chain was documented in a study of response to subunit inactivated influenza vaccine. In this sample, this clonotype turned up a few times. Germline assignment: CDR1 SGHDT and CDR2 YYEEEE. The CDR3 loop spans 14 amino acids. Trimming removed 6 bases from V and 8 bases from J, with 20 bases in between. A single record per CDR3 protein comes from TCRdb applying MiXCR to the RT-PCR reads. The data show hundreds of thousands of distinct CDR3 sequences, 11% seen once. The same data also contributed to another study, on T cells expressing NK-cell markers. Per that paper: Synthesis of TCR beta cDNA relied on 5'RACE template switching carrying UMIs.

The sample was PBMCs from blood, taken on the day of vaccination. The rearrangement joins TRBV5-6 to TRBJ1-2, with D possibly being TRBD1 (6 bases). The source of this sequence is a man aged 45-65 years who received an inactivated influenza vaccine. The chain's CDR3 is CASILWDIRGGYTF. Written as DNA, the CDR3 is TGTGCCAGCATCCTCTGGGACATCAGGGGAGGCTACACCTTC.